This TCR beta chain was sequenced in a study of shared clonotypes between healthy human individuals. Looking at the study overall: Three men and two women, aged 18 to 49, were donors.

Some clones are missing from TCRdb's copy, which holds only in-frame ones; the method was immunoSEQ multiplex PCR. Of hundreds of thousands of clones in the sample, 74% were seen once. V shed 0 bases and J shed 2 bases, with 5 bases lying between them. The CDR3 contains 14 residues. Germline CDR1 reads SEHNR; CDR2 reads FQNEAQ (reference sequence). Points on this clone: Other nucleotide sequences from this sample produce the same CDR3.

The V call is TRBV7-9, the J call TRBJ2-1; tentative D call: TRBD1 (5 bases). This TCR came from a woman in her 30s in good health. The sequenced sample was memory CD4+ T cells sorted from blood. The subset is: CD45RA-negative fraction. The CDR3 sequence is CASSLAGPYNEQFF. The CDR3 DNA reads as TGTGCCAGCAGCTTAGCGGGGCCCTACAATGAGCAGTTCTTC.